This paragraph reports one T cell receptor (beta chain). The antigen remains undetermined. Together with a sample-barcoded 5' primer, a J-beta primer mix was included in a second PCR lasting about 6 to 12 cycles. A tag from a template-switch adaptor with 12 random nucleotides marked each cDNA molecule. TCRdb analysed the 5' RACE reads with MiXCR anew, one entry per CDR3 protein. The sample yields approximately 830,000 distinct CDR3 sequences, about 62% seen once. With 6 bases removed from V and 5 bases from J, the gap between germline ends came to 13 bases. The germline CDR1 and CDR2 sequences are SGHAT and FQDESV (reference sequence). The CDR3 consists of 13 residues. The sample is drawn from a study of blood T cells in healthy people across ages. Study findings and constraints: Estimated diversity that came from one million T cells was considered an underestimate. Donors of long life had a larger count of naive CD4+ cells and greater diversity than aged donors.

The sequenced material came from blood. The TCR comes from a man younger than 45 in good health. The gene calls are TRBV11-1 and TRBJ2-5, with no clear D. The CDR3 spells CASRRNYGETQYF. In DNA, the CDR3 is TGTGCCAGCAGGCGAAATTATGGTGAGACCCAGTACTTC.